Following are 7 T cell receptor beta chains from one sample sequenced in a study of cytomegalovirus exposure and HLA in healthy donors. The PCR used 60 Vbeta and 13 Jbeta primers. Only in-frame clones appear in the TCRdb table, and some are missing; sequencing was by immunoSEQ multiplex PCR. The table records 200,000 or so clones, 82% of them present only once. Sequencing input: PBMCs. The receptors come from a woman aged 45-60 years in good health and CMV-seropositive.

The gene calls are TRBV10-3 and TRBJ1-2; TRBD1 is a possible D gene (6 bases). Germline lookup yields CDR1 ENHRY and CDR2 SYGVKD. The length of the CDR3 is 13 residues. Trimming shortened V by 4 bases and J by 6 bases, and 12 bases separated the two germline ends. CDR3 sequence: CAISVEQGNGYTF. DNA for the CDR3: TGTGCCATCAGTGTCGAACAGGGAAATGGCTACACCTTC.

In this sample, this clone turned up a few times. The V call is TRBV11-2, the J call TRBJ2-2; 9 nucleotides match TRBD2. Looked up from germline, CDR1 is SGHAT and CDR2 is FQNNGV. The CDR3 is 15 amino acids. With V trimmed by 3 bases and J by 2 bases, 1 base remained unmatched. CDR3: CASSFSGGNTGELFF. The CDR3 DNA sequence: TGTGCCAGCAGCTTTAGCGGGGGAAACACCGGGGAGCTGTTTTTT.

Points on this clone: A read error may produce the germline difference seen at one junction end. This CDR3 reads CASSAGTDYGYAF. The DNA of the CDR3 is TGTGCCAGCAGTGCAGGGACAGACTATGGCTACGCCTTC. V is TRBV25-1 and J is TRBJ1-2, with TRBD1 matching over 7 bases. CDR1 MGHDK and CDR2 SYGVNS come from the germline V gene. The CDR3 is made up of 13 amino acids.

This chain joins TRBV11-2 and TRBJ2-3, with TRBD2 as a possible D gene (7 bases). CDR3 size: 15 residues. Per germline, CDR1 SGHAT and CDR2 FQNNGV. V was shortened by 7 bases and J by 2 bases, with 16 bases between the two germline ends. For the CDR3, the DNA is TGTGCCAGCATGTTAGGGGGGGCCCTCACAGATACGCAGTATTTT. Translated: CASMLGGALTDTQYF.

This clone was seen a single time. CDR3 DNA sequence: TGCAGCGTTGTATCCGCAACTAATGAAAAACTGTTTTTT. This translates into CSVVSATNEKLFF. V is TRBV29-1 and J is TRBJ1-4; D uncertain. The CDR3 has 13 amino acids. V was cut by 4 bases and J by 0 bases, with 6 bases left in between. The germline gives CDR1 SQVTM, CDR2 ANQGSEA. Full variable domain (missing parts from reference TRBV29-1 and TRBJ1-4): SAVISQKPSRDICQRGTSLTIQCQVDSQVTMMFWYRQQPGQSLTLIATANQGSEATYESGFVIDKFPISRPNLTFSTLTVSNMSPEDSSIYLCSVVSATNEKLFFGSGTQLSVL.

Comment on this clone: A far more abundant clone sits one base away, making this likely a read error. This specimen includes other DNA sequences encoding the same CDR3. V gene TRBV5-1 combines with J gene TRBJ2-3, with D maybe TRBD2 (7 bases). Trimming left V 3 bases short and J 10 bases short, with 24 bases between. Germline CDR1 SGHRS, CDR2 YFSETQ. There are 16 residues in the CDR3. Written as DNA, the CDR3 is TGCGCCAGCAGCTGGCCTAGTGGGGGGGCCCTAGAGCCGCAGTATTTT. It translates to CASSWPSGGALEPQYF.

This clone was recorded only once. The genes are TRBV30 and TRBJ2-7, with TRBD2 identical over 10 bases. The V and J ends lost 3 bases and 3 bases, in that order; junction bases with no gene match: 8. The CDR3 length is 15 residues. CDR1 and CDR2 from the germline V gene are GTSNPN and SVGIG (reference sequence). CDR3 in DNA: TGTGCCTGGAGCACCCTTCTAGCGGGAGTCTACGAGCAGTACTTC. It codes for CAWSTLLAGVYEQYF.